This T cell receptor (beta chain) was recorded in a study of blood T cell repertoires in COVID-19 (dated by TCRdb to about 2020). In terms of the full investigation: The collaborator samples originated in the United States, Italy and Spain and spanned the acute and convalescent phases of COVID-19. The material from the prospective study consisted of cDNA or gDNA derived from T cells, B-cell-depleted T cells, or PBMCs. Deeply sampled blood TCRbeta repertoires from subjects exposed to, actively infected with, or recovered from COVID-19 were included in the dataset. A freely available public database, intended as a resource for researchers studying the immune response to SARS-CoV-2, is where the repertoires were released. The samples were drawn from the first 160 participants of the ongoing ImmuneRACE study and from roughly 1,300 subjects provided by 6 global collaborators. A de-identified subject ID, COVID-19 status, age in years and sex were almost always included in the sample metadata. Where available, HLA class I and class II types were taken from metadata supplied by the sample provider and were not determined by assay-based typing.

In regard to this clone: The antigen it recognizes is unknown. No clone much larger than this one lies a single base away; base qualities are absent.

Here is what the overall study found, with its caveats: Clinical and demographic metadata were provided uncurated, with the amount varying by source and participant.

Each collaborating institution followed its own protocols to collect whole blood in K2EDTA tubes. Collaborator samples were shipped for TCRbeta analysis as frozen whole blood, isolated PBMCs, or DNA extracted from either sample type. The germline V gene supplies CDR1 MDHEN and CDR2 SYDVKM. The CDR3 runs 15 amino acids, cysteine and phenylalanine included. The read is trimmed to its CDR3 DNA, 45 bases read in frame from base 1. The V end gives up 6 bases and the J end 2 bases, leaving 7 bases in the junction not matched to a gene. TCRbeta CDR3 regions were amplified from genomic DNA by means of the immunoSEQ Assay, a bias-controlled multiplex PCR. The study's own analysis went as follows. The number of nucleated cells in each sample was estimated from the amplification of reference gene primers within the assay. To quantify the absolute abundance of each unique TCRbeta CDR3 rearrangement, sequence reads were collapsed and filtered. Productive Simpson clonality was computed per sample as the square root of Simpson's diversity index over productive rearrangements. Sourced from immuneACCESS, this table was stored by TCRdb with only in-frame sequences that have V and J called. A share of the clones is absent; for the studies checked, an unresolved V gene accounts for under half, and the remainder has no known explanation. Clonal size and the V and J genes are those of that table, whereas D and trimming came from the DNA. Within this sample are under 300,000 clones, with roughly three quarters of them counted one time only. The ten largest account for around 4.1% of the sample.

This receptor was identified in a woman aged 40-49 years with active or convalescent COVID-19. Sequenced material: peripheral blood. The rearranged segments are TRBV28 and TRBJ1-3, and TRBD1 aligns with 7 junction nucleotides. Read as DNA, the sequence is TGTGCCAGCAGAGGAACAGGGGCGGCTGGAAACACCATATATTTT. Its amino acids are CASRGTGAAGNTIYF.